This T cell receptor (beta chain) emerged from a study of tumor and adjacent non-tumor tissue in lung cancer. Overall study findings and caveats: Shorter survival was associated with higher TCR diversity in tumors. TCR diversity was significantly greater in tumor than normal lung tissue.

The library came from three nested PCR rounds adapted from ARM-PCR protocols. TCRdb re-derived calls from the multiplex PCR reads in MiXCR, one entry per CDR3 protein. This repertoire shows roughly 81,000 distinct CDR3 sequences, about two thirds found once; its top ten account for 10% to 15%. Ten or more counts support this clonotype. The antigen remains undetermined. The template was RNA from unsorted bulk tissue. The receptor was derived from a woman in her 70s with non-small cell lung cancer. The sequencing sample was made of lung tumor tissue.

CDR3 sequence (DNA): TGCGCCAGCAGCTTTGGATTTGGGGATGAAAAACTGTTTTTT. As protein: CASSFGFGDEKLFF. V usage is TRBV5-1 and J usage is TRBJ1-4; no firm D call. Trimming shortened V by 2 bases and J by 6 bases, and 11 bases separated the two germline ends. The CDR3 has 14 residues. Germline CDR1 reads SGHRS; CDR2 reads YFSETQ. The variable domain in full, with the rest retrieved from reference TRBV5-1 and TRBJ1-4, is KAGVTQTPRYLIKTRGQQVTLSCSPISGHRSVSWYQQTPGQGLQFLFEYFSETQRNKGNFPGRFSGRQFSNSRSEMNVSTLELGDSALYLCASSFGFGDEKLFFGSGTQLSVL.